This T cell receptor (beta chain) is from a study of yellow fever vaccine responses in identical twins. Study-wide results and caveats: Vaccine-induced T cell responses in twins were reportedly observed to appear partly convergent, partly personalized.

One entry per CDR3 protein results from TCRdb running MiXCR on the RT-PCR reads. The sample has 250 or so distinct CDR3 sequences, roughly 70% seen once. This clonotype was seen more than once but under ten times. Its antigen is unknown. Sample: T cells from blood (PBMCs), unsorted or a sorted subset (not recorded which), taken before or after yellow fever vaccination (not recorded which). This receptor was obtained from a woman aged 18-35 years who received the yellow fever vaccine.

CDR3: CASSQDPSGRYDEQFF. DNA for the CDR3: TGCGCCAGCAGCCAAGATCCTAGCGGGAGATACGATGAGCAGTTCTTC. This chain connects TRBV4-1 to TRBJ2-1; 10 positions agree with TRBD2. The CDR3 spans 16 residues. Trimming took 0 bases from V and 8 from J; bases not matched to a gene: 7. Germline V CDR1 and CDR2: MGHRA, YSYEKL.